The clone carrying this T cell receptor beta chain was observed a handful of times. This record comes from a study of Ad26.COV2.S vaccination and SARS-CoV-2 variants. Turning to the study itself: The trial was COV1001 and the donor's arm was Ad26.COV2.S.

This table comes from immunoSEQ multiplex PCR, and its TCRdb copy is limited to in-frame clones, with some not included. The table has over 300,000 clones, about four fifths seen once. This CDR3 is 14 amino acids long. The V gene's germline CDR1 is SGHTS and CDR2 YDEGEE. V lost 2 bases to trimming and J lost 6 bases, with 9 bases between them. Sample treatment: 15 to 20 received Ad26.COV2.S at low or high dose, single or two shots; about 5 received placebo; per-sample allocation not given. The samples date from day 63 after the first vaccine or placebo injection. An adult of 18-55 years in Boston served as donor.

This TCR was sampled from a person aged 18 to 65 who received the Ad26.COV2.S COVID-19 vaccine or a placebo. The sequencing used peripheral blood, collected in a trial of Ad26.COV2.S vaccine versus placebo. J is TRBJ1-6 and V is TRBV5-8; D not certain. CDR3 nucleotides: TGTGCCAGCAGCTTCCGGGAGCCTAATTCACCCCTCCACTTT. Its protein is CASSFREPNSPLHF.